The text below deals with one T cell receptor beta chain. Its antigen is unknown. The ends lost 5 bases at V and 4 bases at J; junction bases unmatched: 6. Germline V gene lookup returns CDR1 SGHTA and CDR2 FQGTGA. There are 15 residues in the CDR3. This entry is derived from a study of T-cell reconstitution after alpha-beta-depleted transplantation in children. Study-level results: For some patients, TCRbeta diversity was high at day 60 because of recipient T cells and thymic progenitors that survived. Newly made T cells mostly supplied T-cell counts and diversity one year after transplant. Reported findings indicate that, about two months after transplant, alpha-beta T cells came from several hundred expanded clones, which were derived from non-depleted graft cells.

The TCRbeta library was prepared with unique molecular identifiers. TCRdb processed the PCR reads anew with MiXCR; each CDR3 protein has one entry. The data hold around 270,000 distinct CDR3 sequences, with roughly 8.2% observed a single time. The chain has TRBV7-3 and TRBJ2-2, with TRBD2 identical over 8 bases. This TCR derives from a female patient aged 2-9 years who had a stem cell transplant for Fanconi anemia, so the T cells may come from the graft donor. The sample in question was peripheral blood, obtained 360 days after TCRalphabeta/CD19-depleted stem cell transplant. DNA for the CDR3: TGTGCCAGCAGCCCGTGGACTAGCCCCACCGGGGAGCTGTTTTTT. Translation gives CASSPWTSPTGELFF. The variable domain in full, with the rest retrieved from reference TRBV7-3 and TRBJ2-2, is GAGVSQTPSNKVTEKGKYVELRCDPISGHTALYWYRQSLGQGPEFLIYFQGTGAADDSGLPNDRFFAVRPEGSVSTLKIQRTERGDSAVYLCASSPWTSPTGELFFGEGSRLTVL.